This TCR beta chain was identified during a study of cytotoxic CD8 clonotypes in ibrutinib-treated CLL. Turning to the study itself: Enrolment comprised roughly 11 relapsed/refractory and roughly 15 treatment-naive patients; approximately 18 were IGHV unmutated. Collecting the response samples happened after a median approximately 11 months of treatment, with a range of 6 to 36. Samples showed on average around 260,000 productive templates and around 94,000 productive rearrangements.

With 6 bases removed from V and 0 bases from J, the gap between germline ends came to 12 bases. Per the germline V gene, CDR1 is MNHEY and CDR2 is SVGAGI. The CDR3 totals 15 residues. This table comes from immunoSEQ multiplex PCR, and its TCRdb copy is limited to in-frame clones, with some not included. The sample lists about 130,000 clones, around four fifths occurring once. The chain couples TRBV6-5 to TRBJ2-1, with D uncertain. The source is a human donor with chronic lymphocytic leukemia. The sample in question was PBMCs, obtained after 24 months of ibrutinib treatment. The CDR3 bases are TGTGCCAGCAGACGCCGAATGGACTCCTACAATGAGCAGTTCTTC. The encoded protein is CASRRRMDSYNEQFF.